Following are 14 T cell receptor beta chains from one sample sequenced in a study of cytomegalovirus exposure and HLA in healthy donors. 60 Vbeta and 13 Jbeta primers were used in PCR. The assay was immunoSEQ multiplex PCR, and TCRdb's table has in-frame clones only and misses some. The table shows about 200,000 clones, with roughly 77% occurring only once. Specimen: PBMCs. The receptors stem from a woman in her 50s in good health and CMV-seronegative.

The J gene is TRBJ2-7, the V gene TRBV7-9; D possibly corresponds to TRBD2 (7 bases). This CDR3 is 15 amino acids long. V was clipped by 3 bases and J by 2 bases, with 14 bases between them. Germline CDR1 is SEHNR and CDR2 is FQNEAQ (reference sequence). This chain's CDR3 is CASSFMGGATYEQYF. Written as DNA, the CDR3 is TGTGCCAGCAGCTTTATGGGGGGGGCTACCTACGAGCAGTACTTC.

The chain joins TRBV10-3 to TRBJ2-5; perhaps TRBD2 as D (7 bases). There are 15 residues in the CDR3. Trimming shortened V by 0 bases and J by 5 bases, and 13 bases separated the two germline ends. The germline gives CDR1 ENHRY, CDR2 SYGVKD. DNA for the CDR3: TGTGCCATCAGTGAGTCGAGGGGGAGGGTTGAGACCCAGTACTTC. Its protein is CAISESRGRVETQYF.

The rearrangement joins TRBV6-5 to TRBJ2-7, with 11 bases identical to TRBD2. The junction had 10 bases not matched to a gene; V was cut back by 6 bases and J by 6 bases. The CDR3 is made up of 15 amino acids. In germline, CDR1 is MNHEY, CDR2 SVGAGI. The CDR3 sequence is CASRRIAGGPGEQYF. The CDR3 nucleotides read TGTGCCAGCAGACGTATAGCGGGGGGGCCCGGCGAGCAGTACTTC.

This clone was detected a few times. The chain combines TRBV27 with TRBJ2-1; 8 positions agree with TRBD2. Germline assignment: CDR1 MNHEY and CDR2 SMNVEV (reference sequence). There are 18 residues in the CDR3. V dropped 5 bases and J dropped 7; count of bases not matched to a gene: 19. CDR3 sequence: CASSTTGGGGSLRNEQFF. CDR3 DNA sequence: TGTGCCAGCAGTACGACCGGGGGGGGCGGGAGCCTTAGGAATGAGCAGTTCTTC.

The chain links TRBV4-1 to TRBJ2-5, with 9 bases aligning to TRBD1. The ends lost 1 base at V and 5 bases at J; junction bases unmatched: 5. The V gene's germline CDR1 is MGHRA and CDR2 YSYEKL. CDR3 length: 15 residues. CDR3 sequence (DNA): TGCGCCAGCAGCCAAGTTGGGACAGGGAGGGAGACCCAGTACTTC. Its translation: CASSQVGTGRETQYF.

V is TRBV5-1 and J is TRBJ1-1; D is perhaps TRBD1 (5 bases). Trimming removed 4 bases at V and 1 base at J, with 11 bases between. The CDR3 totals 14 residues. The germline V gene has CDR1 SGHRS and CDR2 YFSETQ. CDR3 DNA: TGCGCCAGCAGCGGATCCACAGGGAACACTGAAGCTTTCTTT. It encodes CASSGSTGNTEAFF.

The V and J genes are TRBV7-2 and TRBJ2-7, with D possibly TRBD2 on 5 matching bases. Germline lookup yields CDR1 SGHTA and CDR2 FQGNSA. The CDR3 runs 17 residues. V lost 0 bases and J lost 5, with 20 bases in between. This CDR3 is CASSLARPTRLGHEQYF. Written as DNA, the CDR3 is TGTGCCAGCAGCTTAGCTAGGCCTACTAGATTGGGTCACGAGCAGTACTTC.

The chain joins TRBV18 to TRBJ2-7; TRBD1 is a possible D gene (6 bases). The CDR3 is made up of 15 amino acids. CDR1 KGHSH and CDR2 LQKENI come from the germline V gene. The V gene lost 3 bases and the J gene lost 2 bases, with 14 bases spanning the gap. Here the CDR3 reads CASSPLTGAAYEQYF. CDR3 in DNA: TGTGCCAGCTCACCCTTGACAGGAGCAGCCTACGAGCAGTACTTC.

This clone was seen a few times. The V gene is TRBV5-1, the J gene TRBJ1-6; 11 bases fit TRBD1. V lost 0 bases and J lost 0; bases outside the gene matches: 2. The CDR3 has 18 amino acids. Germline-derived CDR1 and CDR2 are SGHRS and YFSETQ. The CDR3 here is CASSLGDRGSSYNSPLHF. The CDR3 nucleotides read TGCGCCAGCAGCTTGGGGGACAGGGGGAGCTCCTATAATTCACCCCTCCACTTT. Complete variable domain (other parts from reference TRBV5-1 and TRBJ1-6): KAGVTQTPRYLIKTRGQQVTLSCSPISGHRSVSWYQQTPGQGLQFLFEYFSETQRNKGNFPGRFSGRQFSNSRSEMNVSTLELGDSALYLCASSLGDRGSSYNSPLHFGNGTRLTVT.

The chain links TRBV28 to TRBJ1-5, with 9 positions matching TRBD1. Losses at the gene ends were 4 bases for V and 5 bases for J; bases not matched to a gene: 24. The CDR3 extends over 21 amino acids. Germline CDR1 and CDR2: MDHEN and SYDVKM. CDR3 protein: CASSWPMTMDRGGVSDQPQHF. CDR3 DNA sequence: TGTGCCAGCAGTTGGCCTATGACCATGGACAGGGGAGGTGTGTCGGATCAGCCCCAGCATTTT.

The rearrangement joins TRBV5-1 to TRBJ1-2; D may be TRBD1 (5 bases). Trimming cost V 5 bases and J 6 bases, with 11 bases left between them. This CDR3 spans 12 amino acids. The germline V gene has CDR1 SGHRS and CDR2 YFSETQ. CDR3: CASRPGGDGYTF. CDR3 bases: TGCGCCAGCAGACCTGGGGGGGATGGCTACACCTTC.

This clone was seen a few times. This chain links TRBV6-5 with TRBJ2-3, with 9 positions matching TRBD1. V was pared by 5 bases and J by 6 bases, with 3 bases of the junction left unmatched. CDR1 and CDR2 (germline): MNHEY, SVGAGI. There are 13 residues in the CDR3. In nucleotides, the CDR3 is TGTGCCAGCAGTCACAGGGGGCGCGATACGCAGTATTTT. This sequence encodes CASSHRGRDTQYF.

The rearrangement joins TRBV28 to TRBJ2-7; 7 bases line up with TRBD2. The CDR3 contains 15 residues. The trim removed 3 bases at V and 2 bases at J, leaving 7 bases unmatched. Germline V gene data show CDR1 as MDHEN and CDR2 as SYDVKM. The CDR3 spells CASSFPTGGPYEQYF. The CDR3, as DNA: TGTGCCAGCAGTTTCCCTACGGGAGGCCCCTACGAGCAGTACTTC.

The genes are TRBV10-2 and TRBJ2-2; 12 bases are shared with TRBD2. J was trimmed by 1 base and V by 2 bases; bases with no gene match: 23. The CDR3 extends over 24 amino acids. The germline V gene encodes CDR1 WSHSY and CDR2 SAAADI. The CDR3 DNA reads TGCGCCAGCAGTGAGCCCCACCTTCTAGCGGGAGGGGATTATTCAGGGGGGAACACCGGGGAGCTGTTTTTT. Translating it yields CASSEPHLLAGGDYSGGNTGELFF.